This T cell receptor beta chain comes out of a study of vaccination effects on CD4 cells after COVID-19. Study conclusions and caveats: In the late period after vaccination, infection- and vaccine-induced clones contracted markedly.

Per the germline V gene, CDR1 is SGHRS and CDR2 is YFSETQ. This CDR3 is 15 amino acids long. Trimming took 4 bases from V and 0 from J, leaving 13 bases between them. This clone occurred a few times. Antigen: not known. Libraries were prepared by immunoSEQ multiplex PCR; TCRdb keeps only in-frame clonotypes and omits some of them. The table records approximately 31,000 clones, approximately 70% of them present only once. After more than 8 days in culture, the CD4+ T cells were isolated. The chain uses TRBV5-1 and TRBJ1-1; maybe TRBD1 (5 bases). Sequenced material: CD4+ T cells from PBMCs cultured without peptide, taken before COVID-19 vaccination. The sequence was obtained from a human donor who received a COVID-19 vaccine. CDR3 DNA sequence: TGCGCCAGCAGCGTTAGGGGTTCCTTGAACACTGAAGCTTTCTTT. This sequence encodes CASSVRGSLNTEAFF.